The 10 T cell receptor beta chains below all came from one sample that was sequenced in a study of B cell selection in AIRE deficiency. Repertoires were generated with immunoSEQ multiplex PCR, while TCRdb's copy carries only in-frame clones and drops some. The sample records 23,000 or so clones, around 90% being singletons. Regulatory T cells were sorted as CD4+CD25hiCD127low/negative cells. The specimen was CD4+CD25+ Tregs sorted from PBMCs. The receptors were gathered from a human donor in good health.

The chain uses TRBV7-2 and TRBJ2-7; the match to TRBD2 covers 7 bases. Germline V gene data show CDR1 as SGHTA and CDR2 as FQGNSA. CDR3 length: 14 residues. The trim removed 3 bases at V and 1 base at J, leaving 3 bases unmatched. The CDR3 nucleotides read TGTGCCAGCAGCTTCGGCGGGGGATCCTACGAGCAGTACTTC. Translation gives CASSFGGGSYEQYF.

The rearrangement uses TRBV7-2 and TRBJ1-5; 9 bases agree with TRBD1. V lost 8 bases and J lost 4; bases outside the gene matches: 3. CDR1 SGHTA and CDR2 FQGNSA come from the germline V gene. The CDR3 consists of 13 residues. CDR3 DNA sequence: TGTGCCAGCGCGGACAGGGGTAATCAGCCCCAGCATTTT. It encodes CASADRGNQPQHF.

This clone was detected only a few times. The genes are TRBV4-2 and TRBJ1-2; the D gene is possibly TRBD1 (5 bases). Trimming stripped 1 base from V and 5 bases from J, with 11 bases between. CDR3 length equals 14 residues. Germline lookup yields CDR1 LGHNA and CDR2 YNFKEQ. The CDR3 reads CASSQVWGTYGYTF. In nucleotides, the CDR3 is TGTGCCAGCAGCCAAGTATGGGGGACTTATGGCTACACCTTC.

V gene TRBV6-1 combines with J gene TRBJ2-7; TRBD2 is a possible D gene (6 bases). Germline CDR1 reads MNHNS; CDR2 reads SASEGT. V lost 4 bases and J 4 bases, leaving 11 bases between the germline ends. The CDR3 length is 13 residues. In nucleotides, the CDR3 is TGTGCCAGCAGTGCGGCGGAGGGATACGAGCAGTACTTC. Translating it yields CASSAAEGYEQYF.

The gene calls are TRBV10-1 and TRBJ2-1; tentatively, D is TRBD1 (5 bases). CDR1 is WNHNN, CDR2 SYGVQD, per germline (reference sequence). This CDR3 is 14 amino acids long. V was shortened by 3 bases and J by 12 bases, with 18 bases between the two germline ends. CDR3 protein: CASSDIGIREGQFF. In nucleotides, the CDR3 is TGCGCCAGCAGTGACATTGGGATCAGGGAAGGGCAGTTCTTC.

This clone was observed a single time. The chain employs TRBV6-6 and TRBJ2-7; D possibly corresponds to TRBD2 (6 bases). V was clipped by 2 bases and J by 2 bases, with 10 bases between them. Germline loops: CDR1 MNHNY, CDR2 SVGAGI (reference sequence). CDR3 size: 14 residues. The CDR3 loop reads CASSYGGTAYEQYF. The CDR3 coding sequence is TGTGCCAGCAGTTACGGCGGGACGGCCTACGAGCAGTACTTC.

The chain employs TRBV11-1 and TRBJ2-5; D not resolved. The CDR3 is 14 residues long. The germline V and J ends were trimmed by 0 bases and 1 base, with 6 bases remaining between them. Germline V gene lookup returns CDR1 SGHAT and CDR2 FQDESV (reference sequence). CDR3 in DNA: TGTGCCAGCAGCTTAGCTTCAATCCAAGAGACCCAGTACTTC. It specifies CASSLASIQETQYF.

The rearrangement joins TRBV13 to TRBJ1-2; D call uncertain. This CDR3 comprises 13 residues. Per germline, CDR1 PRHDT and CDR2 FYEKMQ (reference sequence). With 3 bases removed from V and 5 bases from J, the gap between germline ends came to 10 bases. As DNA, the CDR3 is TGTGCCAGCAGCTTCAGGACGTATTATGGCTACACCTTC. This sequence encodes CASSFRTYYGYTF.

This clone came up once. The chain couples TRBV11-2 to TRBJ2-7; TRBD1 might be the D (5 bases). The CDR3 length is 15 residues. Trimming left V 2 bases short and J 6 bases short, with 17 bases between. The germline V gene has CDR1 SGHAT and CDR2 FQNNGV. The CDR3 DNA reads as TGTGCCAGCAGCTTACAGGGCCAGGCGGCCGGCGAGCAGTACTTC. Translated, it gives CASSLQGQAAGEQYF. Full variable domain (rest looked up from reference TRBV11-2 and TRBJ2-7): EAGVAQSPRYKIIEKRQSVAFWCNPISGHATLYWYQQILGQGPKLLIQFQNNGVVDDSQLPKDRFSAERLKGVDSTLKIQPAKLEDSAVYLCASSLQGQAAGEQYFGPGTRLTVT.

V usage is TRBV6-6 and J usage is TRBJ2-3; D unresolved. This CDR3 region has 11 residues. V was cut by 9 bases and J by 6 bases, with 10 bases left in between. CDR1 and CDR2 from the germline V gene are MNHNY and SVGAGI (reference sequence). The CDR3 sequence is CARTEADTQYF. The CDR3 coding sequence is TGTGCCAGAACAGAGGCGGATACGCAGTATTTT.